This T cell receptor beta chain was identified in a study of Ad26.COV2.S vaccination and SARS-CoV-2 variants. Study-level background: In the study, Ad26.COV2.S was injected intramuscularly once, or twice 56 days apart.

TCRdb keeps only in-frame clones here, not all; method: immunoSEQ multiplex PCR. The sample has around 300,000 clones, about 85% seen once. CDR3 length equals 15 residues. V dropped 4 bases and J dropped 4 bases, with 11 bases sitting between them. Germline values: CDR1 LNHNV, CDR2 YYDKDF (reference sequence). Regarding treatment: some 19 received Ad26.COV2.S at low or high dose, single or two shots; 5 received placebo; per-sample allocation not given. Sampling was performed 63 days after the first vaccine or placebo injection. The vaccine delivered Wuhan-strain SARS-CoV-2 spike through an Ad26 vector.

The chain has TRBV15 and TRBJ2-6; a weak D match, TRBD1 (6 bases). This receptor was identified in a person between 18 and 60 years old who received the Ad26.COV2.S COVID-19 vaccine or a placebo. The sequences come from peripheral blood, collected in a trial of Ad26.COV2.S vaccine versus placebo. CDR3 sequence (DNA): TGTGCCACCAGCACTAGGGGGACCGGGGCCAACGTCCTGACTTTC. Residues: CATSTRGTGANVLTF.